The next 29 T cell receptor beta chains were all read from a single sample in a study of OX40 agonist ivuxolimab in advanced cancers. Some clones are missing from TCRdb's copy, which holds only in-frame ones; the method was immunoSEQ multiplex PCR. The sample lists tens of thousands of clones, 90% to 95% seen once, with about 17% in the top ten. The material was CD4+ or CD8+ T cells sorted from blood, obtained in a trial of the OX40 agonist ivuxolimab. All receptors derive from an adult with an advanced solid tumor such as melanoma, head and neck, liver or kidney cancer.

The chain combines TRBV7-9 with TRBJ2-5, with TRBD2 matching 10 bases. This CDR3 comprises 17 residues. V lost 10 bases, J lost 3 bases, and 17 bases stayed unmatched. Germline V CDR1 and CDR2: SEHNR, FQNEAQ (reference sequence). The CDR3 protein is CAIMTSGYSISEETQYF. In DNA form, the CDR3 reads TGTGCCATCATGACTAGCGGGTACTCGATTTCGGAAGAGACCCAGTACTTC.

In DNA form, the CDR3 reads TGTGCCAGCAGTGCCTACCCTGGAGAGACTGAAGCTTTCTTT. It yields the protein CASSAYPGETEAFF. This chain connects TRBV6-5 to TRBJ1-1; D gene uncertain. Trimming cost V 5 bases and J 5 bases, with 15 bases left between them. Germline values: CDR1 MNHEY, CDR2 SVGAGI. This CDR3 comprises 14 residues.

The rearrangement joins TRBV25-1 to TRBJ2-2; either TRBD1 or TRBD2 may fit D (5 bases each). V gave up 4 bases and J gave up 2 bases, with 14 bases separating them. The CDR3 runs 16 residues. Per germline, CDR1 MGHDK and CDR2 SYGVNS. In DNA, the CDR3 is TGTGCCAGCAGTGTCAGGGTGGGGGACAACACCGGGGAGCTGTTTTTT. It specifies CASSVRVGDNTGELFF.

This clone turned up a few times. The V call is TRBV5-1, the J call TRBJ2-1; maybe TRBD2 (6 bases). Trimming cost V 3 bases and J 1 base, with 17 bases left between them. The CDR3 runs 17 residues. The V gene's germline CDR1 is SGHRS and CDR2 YFSETQ. CDR3 protein: CASSYLGPGVSYNEQFF. CDR3 coding DNA: TGCGCCAGCAGCTATCTCGGCCCGGGGGTTTCCTACAATGAGCAGTTCTTC.

The V and J genes are TRBV6-5 and TRBJ1-2; D is unresolved. The CDR3 runs to 16 residues. Germline lookup yields CDR1 MNHEY and CDR2 SVGAGI. Trimming took off 0 bases at V and 3 bases at J, with 14 bases between the two ends. The CDR3 spells CASSYSKWGGDYGYTF. The CDR3 DNA follows: TGTGCCAGCAGTTACTCGAAATGGGGAGGCGACTATGGCTACACCTTC.

The J gene is TRBJ1-5, the V gene TRBV19; 7 nucleotides line up with TRBD1. The CDR3 contains 15 residues. V trimming: 0 bases; J trimming: 4 bases; junction bases outside the gene matches: 3. Germline assignment: CDR1 LNHDA and CDR2 SQIVND (reference sequence). CDR3 sequence: CASSIDGDRNQPQHF. The CDR3 region has the DNA TGTGCCAGTAGTATAGATGGGGACAGAAATCAGCCCCAGCATTTT.

The rearrangement joins TRBV29-1 to TRBJ2-3; no clear D gene. Trimming pared 1 base from V and 2 bases from J, leaving 13 bases between. Germline CDR1 SQVTM, CDR2 ANQGSEA. The CDR3 is 15 residues long. This chain's CDR3 is CSVEGTSETTDTQYF. The DNA of the CDR3 is TGCAGCGTTGAAGGGACGAGCGAGACCACAGATACGCAGTATTTT.

V gene TRBV30 combines with J gene TRBJ1-2; D perhaps matches TRBD1 (5 bases). The CDR3 covers 14 residues. With 4 bases removed from V and 4 bases from J, the gap between germline ends came to 16 bases. Germline assignment: CDR1 GTSNPN and CDR2 SVGIG (reference sequence). CDR3: CAWIGVWGAYGYTF. For the CDR3, the DNA is TGTGCCTGGATAGGGGTATGGGGCGCCTATGGCTACACCTTC.

This chain uses TRBV6-1 with TRBJ1-4; D possibly corresponds to TRBD1 (6 bases). Germline loops: CDR1 MNHNS, CDR2 SASEGT. CDR3 length: 16 amino acids. Trimming pared 0 bases from V and 6 bases from J, leaving 14 bases between. The CDR3 loop reads CASSEAPVDRYEKLFF. The DNA of the CDR3 is TGTGCCAGCAGTGAAGCCCCTGTGGACAGATATGAAAAACTGTTTTTT.

As concerns this clone: An end of the junction differs from the germline gene, which may be a read error. The chain joins TRBV6-1 to TRBJ1-4; tentative D call: TRBD1 (5 bases). The CDR3 loop spans 13 amino acids. From germline, CDR1 is MNHNS and CDR2 SASEGT. CDR3 DNA sequence: TGTGCCAGCAGTGAGGCGGGGGGAGGCCTTTTCGTTTTT. It yields the protein CASSEAGGGLFVF.

The V call is TRBV10-3, the J call TRBJ1-2; D not certain. This CDR3 is 12 amino acids long. Germline V gene sequence: CDR1 ENHRY, CDR2 SYGVKD. With 3 bases removed from V and 5 bases from J, the gap between germline ends came to 7 bases. The CDR3 DNA sequence: TGTGCCATCAGTGATACTTCTTATGGCTACACCTTC. Protein sequence: CAISDTSYGYTF.

This chain joins TRBV7-9 and TRBJ2-1; no clear D. The CDR3 contains 11 residues. Germline V lookup: CDR1 SEHNR, CDR2 FQNEAQ (reference sequence). The V end was cut by 2 bases, the J end by 10 bases, with 6 bases between. The CDR3 DNA reads TGTGCCAGCAGCTTAAACGGGGAGCAGTTCTTC. Encoded protein: CASSLNGEQFF.

This chain links TRBV7-9 with TRBJ2-5, with 10 bases matching TRBD2. This CDR3 has 16 amino acids. J gave up 7 bases and V 3 bases, and 11 bases lay outside the gene matches. The germline CDR1 and CDR2 sequences are SEHNR and FQNEAQ (reference sequence). This CDR3 reads CASSFSSGGPPWTQYF. DNA for the CDR3: TGTGCCAGCAGCTTTTCTAGCGGGGGCCCGCCTTGGACCCAGTACTTC.

The chain has TRBV5-1 and TRBJ1-1, with D possibly being TRBD1 (5 bases). V was pared by 0 bases and J by 0 bases, with 24 bases between. Germline V lookup: CDR1 SGHRS, CDR2 YFSETQ. The CDR3 consists of 20 residues. The CDR3 here is CASSLEGSTYTSGVNTEAFF. CDR3 nucleotides: TGCGCCAGCAGCTTGGAGGGGAGCACCTATACTTCGGGAGTGAACACTGAAGCTTTCTTT.

V gene TRBV7-6 combines with J gene TRBJ1-6, with 8 bases fitting TRBD1. The CDR3 is made up of 18 amino acids. V shed 3 bases, J shed 0 bases, and the junction held 7 bases outside the gene matches. Looked up from germline, CDR1 is SGHVS and CDR2 is FNYEAQ. CDR3 loop: CASSLQGAEDSYNSPLHF. The CDR3 DNA follows: TGTGCCAGCAGCTTGCAGGGGGCGGAAGACTCCTATAATTCACCCCTCCACTTT.

This rearrangement joins TRBV5-1 to TRBJ2-7, with 8 bases that match TRBD1. Trimming at V came to 4 bases and at J to 5 bases, leaving 8 bases not matched to a gene. Germline CDR1 is SGHRS and CDR2 is YFSETQ. The CDR3 is 14 residues long. CDR3 amino acids: CASSPGQGTDEQYF. CDR3 bases: TGCGCCAGCAGCCCCGGACAGGGTACGGACGAGCAGTACTTC.

The rearrangement uses TRBV11-3 and TRBJ2-1, with D possibly matching TRBD2 (7 bases). Germline V gene data show CDR1 as SGHNT and CDR2 as YENEEA. This CDR3 is built from 14 residues. Deletions cut 5 bases from V and 8 bases from J, with 16 bases between. This CDR3 reads CASSPVGGPDEQFF. Here the CDR3 DNA reads TGTGCCAGCAGCCCCGTGGGGGGGCCGGATGAGCAGTTCTTC.

This clone showed up just once. The chain combines TRBV5-6 with TRBJ2-7; no definite D call. The CDR3 sequence is 13 residues long. Per the germline V gene, CDR1 is SGHDT and CDR2 is YYEEEE. Trimming shortened V by 2 bases and J by 3 bases, and 9 bases separated the two germline ends. CDR3 amino acids: CASSLVENYEQYF. CDR3 coding DNA: TGTGCCAGCAGCTTAGTGGAGAACTACGAGCAGTACTTC. The full variable domain, in which reference TRBV5-6 and TRBJ2-7 provide the parts outside the CDR3, is DAGVTQSPTHLIKTRGQQVTLRCSPKSGHDTVSWYQQALGQGPQFIFQYYEEEERQRGNFPDRFSGHQFPNYSSELNVNALLLGDSALYLCASSLVENYEQYFGPGTRLTVT.

The V call is TRBV6-1, the J call TRBJ1-1; TRBD1 matches 8 bases. Losses at the gene ends were 2 bases for V and 1 base for J; bases not matched to a gene: 6. Germline CDR1 reads MNHNS; CDR2 reads SASEGT. The CDR3 contains 16 residues. The CDR3 here is CASSEIGGQANTEAFF. DNA for the CDR3: TGTGCCAGCAGTGAAATCGGGGGACAGGCGAACACTGAAGCTTTCTTT.

The rearrangement links TRBV10-3 to TRBJ1-4; D is unresolved. V was pared by 2 bases and J by 8 bases, with 18 bases between. CDR1 and CDR2 (germline): ENHRY, SYGVKD. This CDR3 has 16 amino acids. The CDR3 coding sequence is TGTGCCATCAGTGAGCCGGAGCCAACCAGTAGGGAAAAACTGTTTTTT. This gives the protein CAISEPEPTSREKLFF.

This chain uses TRBV14 with TRBJ1-2; D might be TRBD1 (5 bases). The V end lost 0 bases, the J end lost 2 bases, and 7 bases lay between the germline ends. The CDR3 runs 14 residues. Germline V gene data show CDR1 as SGHDN and CDR2 as FVKESK. This CDR3 is CASSQDRVNYGYTF. The CDR3 coding sequence is TGTGCCAGCAGCCAAGACAGGGTAAACTATGGCTACACCTTC.

V and J are TRBV19 and TRBJ2-7, with D tentatively TRBD2 (6 bases). Trimming shortened V by 5 bases and J by 5 bases, and 19 bases separated the two germline ends. There are 15 residues in the CDR3. CDR1 LNHDA and CDR2 SQIVND come from the germline V gene (reference sequence). CDR3 region: CASSDRDSLDHEQYF. CDR3 bases: TGTGCCAGTAGTGACCGGGACTCGCTTGACCACGAGCAGTACTTC.

V gene TRBV14 combines with J gene TRBJ1-1; the D is unclear. Per the germline V gene, CDR1 is SGHDN and CDR2 is FVKESK. V gave up 0 bases and J gave up 0 bases, with 14 bases separating them. This CDR3 has 17 residues. This CDR3 is CASSQDKDGSMNTEAFF. The DNA of the CDR3 is TGTGCCAGCAGCCAAGATAAGGATGGCAGTATGAACACTGAAGCTTTCTTT.

The chain joins TRBV14 to TRBJ2-5; no definite D call. This CDR3 spans 13 amino acids. The germline V gene has CDR1 SGHDN and CDR2 FVKESK. With 8 bases removed from V and 1 base from J, the gap between germline ends came to 11 bases. The CDR3, as DNA: TGTGCCAGCGGGGTGAGGACCCAAGAGACCCAGTACTTC. It codes for CASGVRTQETQYF.

This chain connects TRBV4-1 to TRBJ2-1, with TRBD1 matching over 8 bases. Per the germline V gene, CDR1 is MGHRA and CDR2 is YSYEKL. V shed 3 bases, J shed 0 bases, and the junction held 4 bases outside the gene matches. This CDR3 has 16 amino acids. CDR3 amino acids: CASSHRTGSSYNEQFF. In nucleotides, the CDR3 is TGCGCCAGCAGCCATAGGACAGGGAGCTCCTACAATGAGCAGTTCTTC.

As for this clone: This CDR3 is missing its conserved last phenylalanine or tryptophan, likely due to a read error. Because the CDR3's place on the DNA is in doubt, the DNA is left out and the CDR3 is given as listed by TCRdb. This chain links TRBV7-7 with TRBJ2-6. The CDR3 spans 13 residues, counting both ends. CDR1 is SSHAT and CDR2 is FNYEAQ in the germline V gene (reference sequence). The CDR3 is CASSWNCKCHKVG.

The CDR3 bases are TGTGCCAGCAGTGAACAGGGAGTTGGATACTTC. Translation gives CASSEQGVGYF. The rearrangement links TRBV2 to TRBJ2-7; D may match TRBD1 or TRBD2 (5 bases each). Germline V gene lookup returns CDR1 SNHLY and CDR2 FYNNEI. Trimming cost V 2 bases and J 13 bases, with 12 bases left between them. The length of the CDR3 is 11 residues. Based on the CDR3 plus reference TRBV2 and TRBJ2-7, the full variable domain is EPEVTQTPSHQVTQMGQEVILRCVPISNHLYFYWYRQILGQKVEFLVSFYNNEISEKSEIFDDQFSVERPDGSNFTLKIRSTKLEDSAMYFCASSEQGVGYFGPGTRLTVT.

The V and J genes are TRBV5-1 and TRBJ1-5, with D uncertain. Trimming left V 1 base short and J 5 bases short, with 7 bases between. Per germline, CDR1 SGHRS and CDR2 YFSETQ. The CDR3 is 13 residues long. CDR3: CASSLQPDQPQHF. Here the CDR3 DNA reads TGCGCCAGCAGCTTGCAGCCCGATCAGCCCCAGCATTTT.

The gene calls are TRBV21-1 and TRBJ1-2; the table gives TRBD1 as D, unverified against the DNA. TRBV21-1 is recorded as a pseudogene. This CDR3 spans 18 amino acids. CDR3 sequence reads: CASTLTTPDRTSNYGYTF. Written as DNA, the CDR3 is TGTGCCAGCACCCTAACGACTCCGGACAGGACCTCTAACTATGGCTACACCTTC.